This section outlines one TCR beta chain sequence together with its context. This clonotype was counted ten times or more. This clone's antigen is unknown. One base away there is no much larger clone; base qualities are not given. The CDR3 holds 15 amino acids from the cysteine to the phenylalanine. Here the CDR3 DNA is all that survives: 45 bases in frame from base 1. Trimming removed 2 bases from V and 4 bases from J, leaving 14 bases between the germline ends. In the germline V gene, CDR1 corresponds to SGHTA and CDR2 to FQGTGA. The sample's treatment or condition label is to be understood as: allogeneic hematopoietic cell transplantation with graft depleted of TCRalphabeta T cells and CD19 B cells. The transplant recipients were children given TCRalphabeta/CD19-depleted allogeneic hematopoietic cell grafts. The entry originates in a study of T-cell reconstitution after alpha-beta-depleted transplantation in children (dated by TCRdb to about 2016). For context, the study as a whole: The study quantitatively tracked T-cell immune reconstitution after TCRalphabeta/CD19-depleted allogeneic hematopoietic cell transplantation in children using TCR repertoire profiling. Study-wide findings and limitations: Hyperexpanded clone frequencies declined over subsequent months; after one year, T-cell counts and TCRbeta diversity were mostly attributed to newly produced T cells. In some patients, the high TCRbeta diversity seen at day 60 was put down to recipient T cells and intrathymic progenitors that had survived conditioning. The apparently early recovery of alphabetaT-cell counts about two months after transplant reportedly depended on only several hundred rapidly expanded clones that came from non-depleted graft cells.

Libraries were built with PCR. Data came from an Illumina HiSeq 2500. TCR library preparation used molecular barcoding, with unique molecular identifiers applied to normalize quantification of the TCRbeta repertoire. TCRdb took the public reads, trimmed them with fastp at Q25, ran MiXCR for clone calling and kept in-frame beta chains. Rows are combined by CDR3 protein, so each entry shows the most common genes and DNA. In all, the sample holds about 280,000 distinct CDR3 sequences, and around 10% of those were seen once. The top ten clones comprise roughly a quarter of the sample. The receptor's source is a male patient aged 2-10 years who had a stem cell transplant for chronic granulomatous disease, so the T cells may come from the graft donor. The input for sequencing was peripheral blood, taken 180 days after TCRalphabeta/CD19-depleted stem cell transplant. The rearrangement combines TRBV7-3 with TRBJ2-5; no D gene can be assigned with confidence. The CDR3 here reads CASSLVSPPSETQYF. The DNA sequence is TGTGCCAGCAGCTTAGTTAGCCCACCGTCAGAGACCCAGTACTTC.